The source of this T cell receptor beta chain is a study of T cell clonality in common variable immunodeficiency. Sequencing used immunoSEQ multiplex PCR; TCRdb keeps in-frame clones, though not all of them. There are about 43,000 clones in the sample, none observed a single time. Between the trimmed V and J ends, which lost 0 bases and 5 bases, there was a span of 14 bases. The CDR3 extends over 15 amino acids. Per germline, CDR1 MRHNA and CDR2 SNTAGT. Comments on this clone: The observed sequence ends 3 residues before the CDR3 terminus, with the missing tail filled in from the germline J gene.

The sequenced material came from peripheral blood mononuclear cells. This chain joins TRBV6-4 and TRBJ2-7, with a weak D call TRBD1 (6 bases). This sequence was found in a person aged 18 to 69 in good health. This chain's CDR3 is CASSDSKGGGNEQYF. The covered CDR3 bases are TGTGCCAGCAGTGACTCGAAAGGGGGTGGGAACGAG.